This T cell receptor (beta chain) was identified during a study of human T cells and chemical hapten exposure. On the study more broadly: Small differences in pooled library volume mainly drove the variation in TCR yields per sample. General observations from the study: Relative to controls, expanded TCRs formed significantly more large CDR3 similarity clusters.

The CDR3 totals 15 residues. Germline V gene sequence: CDR1 SEHNR, CDR2 FQNEAQ (reference sequence). V was pared by 5 bases and J by 4 bases, with 18 bases between. This clonotype came up a few times. Antigen: not known. The time point was: patch test 2, 6 weeks after DPC sensitization. Treatment specified: therapeutic diphenylcyclopropenone sensitization with weekly scalp DPC. A single record per CDR3 protein comes from TCRdb applying MiXCR to the RACE reads. The sample yields 330,000 or so distinct CDR3 sequences, under 6.5% seen once. This receptor was taken from a young woman with alopecia areata. Some clones in this sample may be carry-over from other donors' samples. This sequence joins TRBV7-9 and TRBJ2-7, with D perhaps TRBD1 (6 bases). Sample: whole blood, taken in connection with sensitization to the hapten diphenylcyclopropenone (DPC). The CDR3 sequence: CASSPIWGQKYEQYF. The CDR3 coding sequence is TGTGCCAGCAGCCCAATCTGGGGGCAGAAATACGAGCAGTACTTC. The complete variable domain, with remaining parts taken from reference TRBV7-9 and TRBJ2-7, reads DTGVSQNPRHKITKRGQNVTFRCDPISEHNRLYWYRQTLGQGPEFLTYFQNEAQLEKSRLLSDRFSAERPKGSFSTLEIQRTEQGDSAMYLCASSPIWGQKYEQYFGPGTRLTVT.